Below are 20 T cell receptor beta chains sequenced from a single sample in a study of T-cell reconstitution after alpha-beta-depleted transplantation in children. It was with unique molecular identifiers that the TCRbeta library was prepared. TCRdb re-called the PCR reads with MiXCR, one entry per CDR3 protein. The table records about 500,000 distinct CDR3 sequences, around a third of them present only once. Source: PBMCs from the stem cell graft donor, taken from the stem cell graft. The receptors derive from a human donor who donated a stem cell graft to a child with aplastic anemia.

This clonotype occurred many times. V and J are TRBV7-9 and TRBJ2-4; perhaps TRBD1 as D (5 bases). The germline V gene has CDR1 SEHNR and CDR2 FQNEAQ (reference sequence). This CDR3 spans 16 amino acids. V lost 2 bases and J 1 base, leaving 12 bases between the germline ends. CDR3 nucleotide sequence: TGTGCCAGCAGCTTATGGGAAGGGGTCGCCAAAAACATTCAGTACTTC. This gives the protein CASSLWEGVAKNIQYF.

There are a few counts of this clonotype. The CDR3 is CASSQADRLNTEAFF. The CDR3 DNA follows: TGCGCCAGCAGCCAAGCGGACAGGCTGAACACTGAAGCTTTCTTT. This chain uses TRBV4-1 with TRBJ1-1; 7 bases are a match to TRBD1. V was clipped by 1 base and J by 0 bases; unmatched bases: 2. The CDR3 contains 15 residues. Per germline, CDR1 MGHRA and CDR2 YSYEKL.

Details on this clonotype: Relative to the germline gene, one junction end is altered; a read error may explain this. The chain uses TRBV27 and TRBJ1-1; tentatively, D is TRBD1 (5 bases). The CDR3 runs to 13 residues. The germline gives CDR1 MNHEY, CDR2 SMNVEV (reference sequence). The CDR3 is CASSLSPHDRYLF. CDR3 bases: TGTGCCAGCAGTTTATCACCGCACGACAGATACCTCTTT.

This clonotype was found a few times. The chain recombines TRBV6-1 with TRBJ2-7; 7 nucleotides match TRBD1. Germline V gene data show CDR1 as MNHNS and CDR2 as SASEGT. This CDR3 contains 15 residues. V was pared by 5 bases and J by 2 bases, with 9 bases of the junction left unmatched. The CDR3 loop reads CASSQRGTAAYEQYV. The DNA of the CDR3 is TGTGCCAGCAGTCAAAGGGGGACAGCAGCCTACGAGCAGTACGTC.

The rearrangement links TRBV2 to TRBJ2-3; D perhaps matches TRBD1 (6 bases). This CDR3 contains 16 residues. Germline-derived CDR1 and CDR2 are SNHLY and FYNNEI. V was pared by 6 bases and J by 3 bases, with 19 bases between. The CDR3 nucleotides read TGTGCCAGCAGCGAAAACAGGGCCAGGGCTACAGATACGCAGTATTTT. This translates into CASSENRARATDTQYF.

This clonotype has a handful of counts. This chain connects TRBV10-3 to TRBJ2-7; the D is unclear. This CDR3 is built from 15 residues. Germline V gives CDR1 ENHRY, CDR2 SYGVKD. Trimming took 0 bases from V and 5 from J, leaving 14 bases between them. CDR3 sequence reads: CAISESLAKPNEQYV. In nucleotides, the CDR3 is TGTGCCATCAGTGAGTCATTGGCTAAGCCTAACGAGCAGTACGTC.

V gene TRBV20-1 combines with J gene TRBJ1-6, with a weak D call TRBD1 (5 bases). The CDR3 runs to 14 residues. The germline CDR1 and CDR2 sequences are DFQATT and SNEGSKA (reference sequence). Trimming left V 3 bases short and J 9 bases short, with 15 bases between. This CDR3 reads CSASEVRVGSPLHF. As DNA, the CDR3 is TGCAGTGCTAGTGAGGTCAGGGTGGGTTCACCCCTCCACTTT.

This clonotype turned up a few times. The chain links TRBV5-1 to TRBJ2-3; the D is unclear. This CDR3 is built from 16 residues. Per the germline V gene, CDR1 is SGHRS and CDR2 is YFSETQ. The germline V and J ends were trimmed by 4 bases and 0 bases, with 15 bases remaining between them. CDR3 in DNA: TGCGCCAGCAGCCTCCCGGGCGGTTCTAGCACAGATACGCAGTATTTT. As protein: CASSLPGGSSTDTQYF.

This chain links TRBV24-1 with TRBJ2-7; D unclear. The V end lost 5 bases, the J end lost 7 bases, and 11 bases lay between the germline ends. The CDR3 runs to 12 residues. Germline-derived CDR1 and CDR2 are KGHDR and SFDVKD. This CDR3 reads CATSALGREQYV. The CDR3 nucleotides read TGTGCCACCAGTGCCCTGGGCAGGGAGCAGTACGTC.

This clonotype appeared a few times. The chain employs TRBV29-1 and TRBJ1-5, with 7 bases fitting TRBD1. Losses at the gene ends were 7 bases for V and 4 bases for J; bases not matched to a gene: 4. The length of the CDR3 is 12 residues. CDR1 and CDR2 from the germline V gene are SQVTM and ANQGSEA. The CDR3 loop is CSDQTGNQPQHF. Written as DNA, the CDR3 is TGCAGCGATCAGACAGGGAATCAGCCCCAGCATTTT.

CDR3 in DNA: TGTGCCAGCTCAACGACAGGGGGTGTCGTTACTGAAGCTTTCTTT. Translating gives CASSTTGGVVTEAFF. This sequence joins TRBV19 and TRBJ1-1, with 9 bases identical to TRBD1. From germline, CDR1 is LNHDA and CDR2 SQIVND (reference sequence). V lost 9 bases and J lost 5; bases outside the gene matches: 13. The CDR3 loop spans 15 amino acids.

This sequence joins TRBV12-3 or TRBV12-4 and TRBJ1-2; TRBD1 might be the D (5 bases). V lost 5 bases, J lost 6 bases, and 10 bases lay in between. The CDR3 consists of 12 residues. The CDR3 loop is CASSRGTDGYTF. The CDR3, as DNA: TGTGCCAGCAGTCGAGGGACGGATGGCTACACCTTC.

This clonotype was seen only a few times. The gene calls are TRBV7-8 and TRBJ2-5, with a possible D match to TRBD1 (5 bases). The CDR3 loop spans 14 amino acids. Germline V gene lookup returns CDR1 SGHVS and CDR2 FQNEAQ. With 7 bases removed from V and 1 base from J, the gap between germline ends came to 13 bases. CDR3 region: CASTMGQIQETQYF. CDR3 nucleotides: TGTGCCAGCACTATGGGGCAGATCCAAGAGACCCAGTACTTC.

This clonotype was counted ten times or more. DNA for the CDR3: TGCAGTGCTAGGATTAACACGGGAGCGGGCGAGCAGTACTTC. Protein sequence: CSARINTGAGEQYF. The chain couples TRBV20-1 to TRBJ2-7, with TRBD2 as a possible D gene (6 bases). The V gene's germline CDR1 is DFQATT and CDR2 SNEGSKA (reference sequence). The CDR3 totals 14 residues. Trimming took off 3 bases at V and 6 bases at J, with 18 bases between the two ends.

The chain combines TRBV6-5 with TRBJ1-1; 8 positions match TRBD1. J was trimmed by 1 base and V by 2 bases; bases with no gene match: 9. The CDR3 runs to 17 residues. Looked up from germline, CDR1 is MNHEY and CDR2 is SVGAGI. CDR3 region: CASSYQDRGRENTEAFF. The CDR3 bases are TGTGCCAGCAGTTACCAAGACAGGGGAAGGGAGAACACTGAAGCTTTCTTT.

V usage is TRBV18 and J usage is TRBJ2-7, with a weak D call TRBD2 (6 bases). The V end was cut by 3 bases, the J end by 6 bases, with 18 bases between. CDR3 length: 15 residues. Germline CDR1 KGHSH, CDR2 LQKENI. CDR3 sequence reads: CASSPEVGAGTEQYF. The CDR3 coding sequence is TGTGCCAGCTCACCCGAAGTAGGGGCGGGGACCGAGCAGTACTTC. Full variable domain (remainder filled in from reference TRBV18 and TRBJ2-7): NAGVMQNPRHLVRRRGQEARLRCSPMKGHSHVYWYRQLPEEGLKFMVYLQKENIIDESGMPKERFSAEFPKEGPSILRIQQVVRGDSAAYFCASSPEVGAGTEQYFGPGTRLTVT.

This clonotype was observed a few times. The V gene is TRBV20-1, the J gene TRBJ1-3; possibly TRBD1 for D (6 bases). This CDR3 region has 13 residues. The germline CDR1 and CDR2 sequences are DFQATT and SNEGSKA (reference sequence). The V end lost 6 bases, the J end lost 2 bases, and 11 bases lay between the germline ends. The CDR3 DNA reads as TGCAGTGCCCGACAGGTTGCTGGAAACACCATATATTTT. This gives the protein CSARQVAGNTIYF.

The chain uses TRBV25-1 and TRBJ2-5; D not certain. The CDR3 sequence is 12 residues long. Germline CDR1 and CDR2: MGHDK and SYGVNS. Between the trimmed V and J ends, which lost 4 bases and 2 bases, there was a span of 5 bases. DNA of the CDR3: TGTGCCAGCAGTGGTTTTCAAGAGACCCAGTACTTC. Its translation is CASSGFQETQYF.

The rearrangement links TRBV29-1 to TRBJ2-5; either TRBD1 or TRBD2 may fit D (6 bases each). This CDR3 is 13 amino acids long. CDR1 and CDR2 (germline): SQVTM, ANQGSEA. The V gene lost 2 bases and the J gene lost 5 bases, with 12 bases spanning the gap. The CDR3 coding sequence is TGCAGCGTTGAACCGGGGGCGGCGGAGACCCAGTACTTC. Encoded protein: CSVEPGAAETQYF.

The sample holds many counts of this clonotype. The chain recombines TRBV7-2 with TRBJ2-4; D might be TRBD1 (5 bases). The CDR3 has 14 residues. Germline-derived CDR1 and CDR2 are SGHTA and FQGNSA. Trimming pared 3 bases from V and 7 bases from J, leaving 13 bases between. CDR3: CASSFQTAGNIQYF. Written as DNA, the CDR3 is TGTGCCAGCAGCTTCCAGACAGCTGGGAACATTCAGTACTTC.